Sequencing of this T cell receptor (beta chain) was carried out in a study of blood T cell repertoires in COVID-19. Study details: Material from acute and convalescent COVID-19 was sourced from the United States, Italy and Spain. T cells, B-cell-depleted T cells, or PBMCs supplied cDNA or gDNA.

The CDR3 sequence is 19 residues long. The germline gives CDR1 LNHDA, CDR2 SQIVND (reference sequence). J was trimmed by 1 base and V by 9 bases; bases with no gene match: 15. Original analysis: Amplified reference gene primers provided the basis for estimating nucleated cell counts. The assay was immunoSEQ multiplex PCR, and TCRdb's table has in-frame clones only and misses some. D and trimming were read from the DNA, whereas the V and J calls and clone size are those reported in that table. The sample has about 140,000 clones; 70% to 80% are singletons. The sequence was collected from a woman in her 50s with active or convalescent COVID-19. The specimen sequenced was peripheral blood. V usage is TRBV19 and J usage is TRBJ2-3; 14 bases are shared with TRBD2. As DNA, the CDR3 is TGTGCCAGCACTTCGACCCCGCCGGGACTAGCGGGGGGCACAGATACGCAGTATTTT. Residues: CASTSTPPGLAGGTDTQYF. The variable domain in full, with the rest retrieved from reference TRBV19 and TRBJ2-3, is DGGITQSPKYLFRKEGQNVTLSCEQNLNHDAMYWYRQDPGQGLRLIYYSQIVNDFQKGDIAEGYSVSREKKESFPLTVTSAQKNPTAFYLCASTSTPPGLAGGTDTQYFGPGTRLTVL.